What follows is one T cell receptor (beta chain) and its context. This sample was taken from a study of technical replicates of blood from a few donors. This CDR3 has 16 amino acids. V trimming: 3 bases; J trimming: 2 bases; junction bases outside the gene matches: 10. CDR1 SGHNT and CDR2 YYREEE come from the germline V gene (reference sequence). Here immunoSEQ multiplex PCR was the method, and the copy in TCRdb shows in-frame clones only, minus some. Among around 80,000 clones listed, about 98% were seen once. The TCR was taken from a human donor in good health. The material sequenced was T cells isolated from PBMCs. This chain joins TRBV5-4 and TRBJ2-7; 8 bases are shared with TRBD2. DNA of the CDR3: TGTGCCAGCAGCTCGCGGGGGGCGGGACGCACCTACGAGCAGTACTTC. Residues: CASSSRGAGRTYEQYF. Supplemented by reference TRBV5-4 and TRBJ2-7, the full variable domain reads ETGVTQSPTHLIKTRGQQVTLRCSSQSGHNTVSWYQQALGQGPQFIFQYYREEENGRGNFPPRFSGLQFPNYSSELNVNALELDDSALYLCASSSRGAGRTYEQYFGPGTRLTVT.